The 27 T cell receptor beta chains presented below share a single source sample, sequenced in a study of CD8 T cells in ankylosing spondylitis. Study outcomes and limitations: Ankylosing spondylitis blood seemed to carry a telltale TCR beta motif made of eight or nine highly homologous variants.

Their specific antigens are unknown. TCRdb re-analysed the 5' RACE reads in MiXCR, keeping a single row per CDR3 protein. The data show over 450,000 distinct CDR3 sequences, with 9.5% to 15% seen just once and under 7.5% held by the top ten. The sequenced sample consisted of blood, either unsorted or a sorted T cell fraction (not recorded which). The receptors were sampled from a male donor with ankylosing spondylitis.

This clonotype was detected ten times or more. The CDR3 sequence: CASSPSTKGTQYF. The CDR3 region has the DNA TGTGCCAGCAGCCCCTCTACGAAGGGGACCCAGTACTTC. The chain recombines TRBV12-3 or TRBV12-4 with TRBJ2-5; D is unresolved. V lost 6 bases and J lost 7, with 15 bases in between. CDR3 length: 13 residues.

In this sample, this clonotype turned up a few times. The chain links TRBV7-8 to TRBJ2-3; 11 positions match TRBD2. The V gene end was trimmed by 5 bases and the J gene end by 4 bases; junction bases not matched to a gene: 11. This CDR3 comprises 17 residues. The germline V gene encodes CDR1 SGHVS and CDR2 FQNEAQ. The CDR3 is CASSIRPGTSGSDTQYF. The CDR3 nucleotides read TGTGCCAGCAGCATTCGTCCCGGGACTAGCGGATCAGATACGCAGTATTTT.

The chain uses TRBV20-1 and TRBJ1-2; 9 positions match TRBD1. Germline V gives CDR1 DFQATT, CDR2 SNEGSKA (reference sequence). Trimming removed 5 bases from V and 4 bases from J; junction bases left unmatched: 8. This CDR3 region has 14 residues. CDR3 DNA: TGCAGTGCTGGCCTGGACAGGGGAGTCTATGGCTACACCTTC. This gives the protein CSAGLDRGVYGYTF.

This clonotype was counted many times. The J gene is TRBJ2-3, the V gene TRBV7-2; D is unclear. The CDR3 has 11 amino acids. Germline loops: CDR1 SGHTA, CDR2 FQGNSA. The ends were cut back, 5 bases at V and 5 bases at J, with 5 bases in the middle. The DNA of the CDR3 is TGTGCCAGCAGCCGAGTAGATACGCAGTATTTT. This codes for CASSRVDTQYF.

The chain employs TRBV5-1 and TRBJ2-1, with D unresolved. CDR3 length equals 13 residues. Germline loops: CDR1 SGHRS, CDR2 YFSETQ. V was trimmed by 0 bases and J by 9 bases, leaving 10 bases between them. CDR3: CASSLGSIGEQFF. Written as DNA, the CDR3 is TGCGCCAGCAGCTTGGGTAGTATTGGTGAGCAGTTCTTC.

The chain recombines TRBV7-9 with TRBJ2-1; 8 bases align to TRBD2. Looked up from germline, CDR1 is SEHNR and CDR2 is FQNEAQ (reference sequence). The CDR3 runs 16 residues. V was clipped by 5 bases and J by 6 bases; unmatched bases: 12. In DNA form, the CDR3 reads TGTGCCAGCAGCCCGGAGGAGAGCGGGAGCATCAATGAGCAGTTCTTC. This translates into CASSPEESGSINEQFF.

The chain links TRBV4-2 to TRBJ2-7; D gene ambiguous. V lost 0 bases, J lost 7 bases, and 16 bases lay in between. The CDR3 sequence is 15 residues long. Germline V lookup: CDR1 LGHNA, CDR2 YNFKEQ. The CDR3 DNA reads TGTGCCAGCAGCCAAGAGGAGAGAACCATTGGAGAGCAGTACTTC. Protein product: CASSQEERTIGEQYF.

This clonotype was seen a handful of times. J is TRBJ2-2 and V is TRBV20-1; 8 nucleotides align to TRBD2. Trimming at V came to 1 base and at J to 5 bases, leaving 3 bases not matched to a gene. The CDR3 length is 14 residues. Germline-derived CDR1 and CDR2 are DFQATT and SNEGSKA (reference sequence). The CDR3 nucleotides are TGCAGTGCTAGAGGGGCTAGCGGGACCGGGGAGCTGTTTTTT. The encoded protein is CSARGASGTGELFF.

This chain connects TRBV25-1 to TRBJ2-7; 8 bases fit TRBD1. This CDR3 is built from 16 residues. Germline values: CDR1 MGHDK, CDR2 SYGVNS. J lost 6 bases, V lost 6 bases, and 16 bases had no gene match. DNA of the CDR3: TGTGCCAGCAGCCCACAGGGGGTCAGCACCCAGGTCGAGCAGTACTTC. Translated: CASSPQGVSTQVEQYF.

J is TRBJ1-1 and V is TRBV13; D gene ambiguous. The CDR3 sequence is 17 residues long. Between the trimmed V and J ends, which lost 1 base and 4 bases, there was a span of 19 bases. Germline assignment: CDR1 PRHDT and CDR2 FYEKMQ (reference sequence). The CDR3 loop is CASSLATGSQLATEAFF. As DNA, the CDR3 is TGTGCCAGCAGCTTAGCAACGGGGAGTCAGCTTGCCACTGAAGCTTTCTTT.

This CDR3 is CASSLWGGNNEQFF. As DNA, the CDR3 is TGCGCCAGCAGCTTGTGGGGGGGGAACAATGAGCAGTTCTTC. The chain carries TRBV5-1 and TRBJ2-1, with 7 positions matching TRBD2. The V gene's germline CDR1 is SGHRS and CDR2 YFSETQ. The CDR3 covers 14 residues. Trimming removed 1 base from V and 5 bases from J; junction bases left unmatched: 3. Looking up the rest from reference TRBV5-1 and TRBJ2-1 gives the full variable domain: KAGVTQTPRYLIKTRGQQVTLSCSPISGHRSVSWYQQTPGQGLQFLFEYFSETQRNKGNFPGRFSGRQFSNSRSEMNVSTLELGDSALYLCASSLWGGNNEQFFGPGTRLTVL.

This clonotype was observed a few times. This rearrangement joins TRBV25-1 to TRBJ2-3, with D maybe TRBD2 (6 bases). Germline V gives CDR1 MGHDK, CDR2 SYGVNS. This CDR3 comprises 15 residues. V was cut by 4 bases and J by 4 bases, with 15 bases left in between. The CDR3 sequence: CASSVLADPPDTQYF. In nucleotides, the CDR3 is TGTGCCAGCAGTGTCTTAGCGGATCCACCAGATACGCAGTATTTT.

There are a few counts of this clonotype. The V and J genes are TRBV24-1 and TRBJ2-2; D ambiguous. Trimming took off 5 bases at V and 4 bases at J, with 16 bases between the two ends. Per the germline V gene, CDR1 is KGHDR and CDR2 is SFDVKD. This CDR3 is built from 16 residues. The CDR3 DNA follows: TGTGCCACCAGTGGGGCGACGAGTGTGATCACCGGGGAGCTGTTTTTT. This codes for CATSGATSVITGELFF.

The table lists this clonotype with a few counts. V is TRBV6-1 and J is TRBJ2-1, with 9 bases lining up with TRBD2. The CDR3 has 16 amino acids. CDR1 is MNHNS and CDR2 is SASEGT in the germline V gene. J gave up 7 bases and V 3 bases, and 10 bases lay outside the gene matches. The CDR3 loop reads CASSDPSGATGNEQFF. The CDR3 DNA reads TGTGCCAGCAGTGATCCTAGCGGGGCTACGGGGAATGAGCAGTTCTTC.

The V gene is TRBV5-1, the J gene TRBJ2-1, with D uncertain. Germline V gene data show CDR1 as SGHRS and CDR2 as YFSETQ. The CDR3 sequence is 14 residues long. V gave up 4 bases and J gave up 6 bases, with 14 bases separating them. The CDR3 nucleotides read TGCGCCAGCAGCCAGGACCGGGTCGGCAATGAGCAGTTCTTC. This gives the protein CASSQDRVGNEQFF. The whole variable domain, remainder taken from reference TRBV5-1 and TRBJ2-1, is KAGVTQTPRYLIKTRGQQVTLSCSPISGHRSVSWYQQTPGQGLQFLFEYFSETQRNKGNFPGRFSGRQFSNSRSEMNVSTLELGDSALYLCASSQDRVGNEQFFGPGTRLTVL.

This clonotype was detected only a few times. The chain is built from TRBV10-3 and TRBJ2-3, with D perhaps matching TRBD2 (6 bases). The CDR3 contains 15 residues. The germline gives CDR1 ENHRY, CDR2 SYGVKD. With 2 bases removed from V and 1 base from J, the gap between germline ends came to 10 bases. CDR3 nucleotides: TGTGCCATCAGTGAGAGCCAGCGGGGCACAGATACGCAGTATTTT. This sequence encodes CAISESQRGTDTQYF.

V and J are TRBV18 and TRBJ2-7; tentatively, D is TRBD2 (6 bases). V lost 2 bases and J 5 bases, leaving 13 bases between the germline ends. This CDR3 comprises 14 residues. Germline lookup yields CDR1 KGHSH and CDR2 LQKENI. The CDR3 here is CASSPDTGGNEQYF. The CDR3 DNA reads TGTGCCAGCTCACCAGACACCGGAGGGAACGAGCAGTACTTC.

In its sample, this clonotype was seen many times. The junction differs from germline at one of its ends, possibly a read error. The chain combines TRBV12-3 or TRBV12-4 with TRBJ2-1; 8 nucleotides line up with TRBD2. The CDR3 contains 11 residues. The CDR3 DNA sequence: TGTGCCAGCAGTCAGGGACTAGGGTTGTCCTTC. The encoded protein is CASSQGLGLSF.

The gene calls are TRBV30 and TRBJ2-7; tentatively, D is TRBD1 (5 bases). The CDR3 is 13 residues long. CDR1 is GTSNPN, CDR2 SVGIG, per germline (reference sequence). The CDR3 DNA follows: TGTGCCTGGAGTGTACAGGATTTATACGAGCAGTACGTT. Translating it yields CAWSVQDLYEQYV.

The genes are TRBV4-1 and TRBJ2-7, with D possibly matching TRBD1 (5 bases). The CDR3 loop spans 17 amino acids. CDR1 MGHRA and CDR2 YSYEKL come from the germline V gene. CDR3 amino acids: CASSQDIQGPGSSATSV. Here the CDR3 DNA reads TGCGCCAGCAGCCAAGATATTCAGGGCCCCGGTTCCAGCGCTACCTCCGTC.

This clonotype came up a few times. V gene TRBV3-1 combines with J gene TRBJ1-1, with D hard to call. The CDR3 has 14 residues. Deletions cut 3 bases from V and 3 bases from J, with 11 bases between. Germline-derived CDR1 and CDR2 are LGHDT and YNNKEL (reference sequence). CDR3 residues: CASSQFNRDTEAFF. CDR3 nucleotide sequence: TGTGCCAGCAGCCAGTTTAACCGAGACACTGAAGCTTTCTTT.

This clonotype showed up just a few times. CDR3: CASSTSRSEQFF. For the CDR3, the DNA is TGTGCCAGCAGTACTAGCCGGAGTGAGCAGTTCTTC. V gene TRBV2 combines with J gene TRBJ2-1, with D possibly TRBD2 on 6 matching bases. The CDR3 length is 12 residues. Germline assignment: CDR1 SNHLY and CDR2 FYNNEI. The V end was cut by 5 bases, the J end by 9 bases, with 11 bases between.

The gene calls are TRBV20-1 and TRBJ2-7; TRBD2 aligns across 11 bases. With 0 bases clipped from V and 4 bases from J, the junction kept 5 bases outside the gene matches. Germline CDR1 DFQATT, CDR2 SNEGSKA (reference sequence). The CDR3 is 15 amino acids. The CDR3 coding sequence is TGCAGTGCTAGAGAAGGTAGCGGGAGGGAATACGAGCAGTACTTC. Its protein is CSAREGSGREYEQYF.

The chain links TRBV9 to TRBJ2-1; 7 bases are a match to TRBD1. In germline, CDR1 is SGDLS, CDR2 YYNGEE. J gave up 6 bases and V 7 bases, and 13 bases lay outside the gene matches. The CDR3 runs to 15 residues. The CDR3 spells CASSLGTAGLNEQFF. The CDR3, as DNA: TGTGCCAGCTCCCTAGGGACAGCTGGGCTCAATGAGCAGTTCTTC.

At least ten counts were recorded for this clonotype. The V gene is TRBV5-1, the J gene TRBJ1-1; the D gene is possibly TRBD1 (5 bases). Trimming removed 6 bases from V and 2 bases from J, with 11 bases in between. CDR3 length: 13 residues. The germline V gene encodes CDR1 SGHRS and CDR2 YFSETQ. Here the CDR3 reads CASTWGINTEAFF. CDR3 sequence (DNA): TGCGCCAGCACCTGGGGGATAAACACTGAAGCTTTCTTT.

V is TRBV27 and J is TRBJ1-2; tentatively, D is TRBD1 (6 bases). From germline, CDR1 is MNHEY and CDR2 SMNVEV (reference sequence). Trimming left V 0 bases short and J 4 bases short, with 9 bases between. This CDR3 is built from 14 residues. The CDR3 spells CASSLSGQAYGYTF. CDR3 sequence (DNA): TGTGCCAGCAGTTTATCGGGACAAGCCTATGGCTACACCTTC.

The chain has TRBV5-1 and TRBJ2-3, with D possibly being TRBD1 (6 bases). Germline V CDR1 and CDR2: SGHRS, YFSETQ. Trimming cost V 4 bases and J 6 bases, with 9 bases left between them. CDR3 length: 12 amino acids. The CDR3 is CASSPDRDTQYF. In nucleotides, the CDR3 is TGCGCCAGCAGCCCCGACAGGGATACGCAGTATTTT.